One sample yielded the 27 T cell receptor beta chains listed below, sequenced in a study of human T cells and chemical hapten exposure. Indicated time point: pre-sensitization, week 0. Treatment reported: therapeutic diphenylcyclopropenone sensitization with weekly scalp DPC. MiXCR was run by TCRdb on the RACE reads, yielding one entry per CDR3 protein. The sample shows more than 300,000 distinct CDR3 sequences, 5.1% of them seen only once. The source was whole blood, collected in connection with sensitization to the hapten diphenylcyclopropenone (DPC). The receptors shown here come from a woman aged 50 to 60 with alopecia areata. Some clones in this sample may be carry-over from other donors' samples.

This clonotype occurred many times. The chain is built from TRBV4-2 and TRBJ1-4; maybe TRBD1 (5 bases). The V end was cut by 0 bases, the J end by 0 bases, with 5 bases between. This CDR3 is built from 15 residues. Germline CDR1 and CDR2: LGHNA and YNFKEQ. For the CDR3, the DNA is TGTGCCAGCAGCCAAGAACAGGCAACTAATGAAAAACTGTTTTTT. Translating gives CASSQEQATNEKLFF.

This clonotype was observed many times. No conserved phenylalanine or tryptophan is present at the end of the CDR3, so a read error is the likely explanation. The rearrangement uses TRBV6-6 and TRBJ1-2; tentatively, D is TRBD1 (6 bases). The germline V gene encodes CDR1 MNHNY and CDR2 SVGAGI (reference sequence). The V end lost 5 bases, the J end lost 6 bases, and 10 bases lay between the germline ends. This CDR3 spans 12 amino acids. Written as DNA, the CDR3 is TGTGCCAGCAGTCCCCGGACAGATGGCTACACCCTC. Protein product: CASSPRTDGYTL.

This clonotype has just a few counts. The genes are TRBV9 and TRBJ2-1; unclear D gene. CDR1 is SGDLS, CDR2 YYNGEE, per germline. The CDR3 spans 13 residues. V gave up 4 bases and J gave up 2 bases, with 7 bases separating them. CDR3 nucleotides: TGTGCCAGCAGCCTACAACCCTACAATGAGCAGTTCTTC. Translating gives CASSLQPYNEQFF.

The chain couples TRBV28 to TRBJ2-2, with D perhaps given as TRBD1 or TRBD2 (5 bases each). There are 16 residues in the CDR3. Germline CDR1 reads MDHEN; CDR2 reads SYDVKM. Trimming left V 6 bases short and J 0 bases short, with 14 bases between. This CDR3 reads CASSPIGTANTGELFF. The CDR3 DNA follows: TGTGCCAGCAGCCCTATTGGGACGGCGAACACCGGGGAGCTGTTTTTT. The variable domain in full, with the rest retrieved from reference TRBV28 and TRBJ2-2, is DVKVTQSSRYLVKRTGEKVFLECVQDMDHENMFWYRQDPGLGLRLIYFSYDVKMKEKGDIPEGYSVSREKKERFSLILESASTNQTSMYLCASSPIGTANTGELFFGEGSRLTVL.

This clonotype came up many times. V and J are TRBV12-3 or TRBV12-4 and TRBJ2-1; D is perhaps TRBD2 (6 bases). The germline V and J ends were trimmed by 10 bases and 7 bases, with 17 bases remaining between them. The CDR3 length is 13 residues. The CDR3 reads CATSPSGPNEQFF. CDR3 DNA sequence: TGTGCCACCTCCCCCAGCGGGCCTAATGAGCAGTTCTTC.

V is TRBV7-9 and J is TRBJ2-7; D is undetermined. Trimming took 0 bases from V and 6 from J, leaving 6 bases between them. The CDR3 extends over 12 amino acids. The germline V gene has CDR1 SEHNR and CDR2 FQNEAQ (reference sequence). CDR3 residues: CASSLAGFEQYF. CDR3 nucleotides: TGTGCCAGCAGCTTAGCCGGTTTCGAGCAGTACTTC.

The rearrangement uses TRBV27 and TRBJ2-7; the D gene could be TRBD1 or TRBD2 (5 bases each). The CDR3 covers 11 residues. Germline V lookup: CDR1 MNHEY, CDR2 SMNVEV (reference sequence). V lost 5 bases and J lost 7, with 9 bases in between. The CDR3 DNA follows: TGTGCCAGCAGTACCGAGGGGGAGCAGTACTTC. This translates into CASSTEGEQYF.

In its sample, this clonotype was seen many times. Here the CDR3 reads CASSLPGSYSNQPQHF. In DNA, the CDR3 is TGTGCCAGCAGTTTACCAGGAAGTTATAGCAATCAGCCCCAGCATTTT. This chain joins TRBV28 and TRBJ1-5; no clear D. The CDR3 has 16 residues. Trimming took 2 bases from V and 0 from J, leaving 11 bases between them. The germline V gene has CDR1 MDHEN and CDR2 SYDVKM.

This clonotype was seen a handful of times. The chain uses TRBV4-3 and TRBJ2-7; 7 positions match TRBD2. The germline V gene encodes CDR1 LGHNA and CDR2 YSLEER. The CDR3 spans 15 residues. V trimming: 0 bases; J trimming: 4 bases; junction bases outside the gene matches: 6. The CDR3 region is CASSQERGAGYEQYF. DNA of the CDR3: TGCGCCAGCAGCCAAGAGAGGGGAGCGGGGTACGAGCAGTACTTC.

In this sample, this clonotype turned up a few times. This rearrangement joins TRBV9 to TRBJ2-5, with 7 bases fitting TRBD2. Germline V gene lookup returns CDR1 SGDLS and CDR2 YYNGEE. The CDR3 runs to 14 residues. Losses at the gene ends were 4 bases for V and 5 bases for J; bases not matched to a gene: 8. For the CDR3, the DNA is TGTGCCAGCAGCCTGGACGTGGGGGGGGAGACCCAGTACTTC. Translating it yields CASSLDVGGETQYF. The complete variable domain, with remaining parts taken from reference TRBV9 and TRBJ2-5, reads DSGVTQTPKHLITATGQRVTLRCSPRSGDLSVYWYQQSLDQGLQFLIQYYNGEERAKGNILERFSAQQFPDLHSELNLSSLELGDSALYFCASSLDVGGETQYFGPGTRLLVL.

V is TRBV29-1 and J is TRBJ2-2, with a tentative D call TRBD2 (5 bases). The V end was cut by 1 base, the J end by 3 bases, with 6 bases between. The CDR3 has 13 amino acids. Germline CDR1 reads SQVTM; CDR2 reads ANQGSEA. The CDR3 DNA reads TGCAGCGTTGAAGTTAGCGACACCGGGGAGCTGTTTTTT. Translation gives CSVEVSDTGELFF.

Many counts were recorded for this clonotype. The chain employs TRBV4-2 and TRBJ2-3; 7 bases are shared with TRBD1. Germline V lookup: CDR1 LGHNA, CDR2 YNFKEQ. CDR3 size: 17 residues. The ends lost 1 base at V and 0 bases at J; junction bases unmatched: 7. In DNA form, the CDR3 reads TGTGCCAGCAGCCAAGGTGACGGGACAGTCAGCACAGATACGCAGTATTTT. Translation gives CASSQGDGTVSTDTQYF.

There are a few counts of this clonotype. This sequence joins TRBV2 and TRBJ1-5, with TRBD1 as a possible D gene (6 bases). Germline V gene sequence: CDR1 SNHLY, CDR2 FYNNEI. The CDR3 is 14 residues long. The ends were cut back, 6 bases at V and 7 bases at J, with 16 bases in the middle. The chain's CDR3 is CASSELQGRQPQHF. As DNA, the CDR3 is TGTGCCAGCAGCGAGCTACAGGGACGCCAGCCCCAGCATTTT.

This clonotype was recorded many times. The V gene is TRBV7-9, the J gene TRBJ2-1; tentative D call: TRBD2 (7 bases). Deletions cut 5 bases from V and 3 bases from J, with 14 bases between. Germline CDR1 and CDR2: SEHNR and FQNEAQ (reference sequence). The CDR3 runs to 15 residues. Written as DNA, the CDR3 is TGTGCCAGCAGCCCTGGCGGGGGCCACTACAATGAGCAGTTCTTC. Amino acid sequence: CASSPGGGHYNEQFF.

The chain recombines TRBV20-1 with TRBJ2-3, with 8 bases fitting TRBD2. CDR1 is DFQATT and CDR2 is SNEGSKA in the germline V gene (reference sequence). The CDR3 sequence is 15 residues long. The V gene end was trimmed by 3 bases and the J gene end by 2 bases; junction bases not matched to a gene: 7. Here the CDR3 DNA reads TGCAGTGCTAGCCCACTAGCGGTCATCACAGATACGCAGTATTTT. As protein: CSASPLAVITDTQYF.

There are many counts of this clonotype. CDR3 bases: TGCGCCAGCAGCCAAGCTGGGTCAGATACGCAGTATTTT. As protein: CASSQAGSDTQYF. The J gene is TRBJ2-3, the V gene TRBV4-3, with unresolved D. This CDR3 comprises 13 residues. In germline, CDR1 is LGHNA, CDR2 YSLEER. Trimming removed 1 base from V and 4 bases from J, with 6 bases in between.

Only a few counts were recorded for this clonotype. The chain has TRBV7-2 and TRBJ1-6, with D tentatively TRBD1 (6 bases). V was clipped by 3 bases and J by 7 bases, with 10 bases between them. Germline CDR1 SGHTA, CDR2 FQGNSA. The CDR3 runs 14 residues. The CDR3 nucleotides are TGTGCCAGCAGCTTTAACAGGGAAAATTCACCCCTCCACTTT. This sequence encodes CASSFNRENSPLHF.

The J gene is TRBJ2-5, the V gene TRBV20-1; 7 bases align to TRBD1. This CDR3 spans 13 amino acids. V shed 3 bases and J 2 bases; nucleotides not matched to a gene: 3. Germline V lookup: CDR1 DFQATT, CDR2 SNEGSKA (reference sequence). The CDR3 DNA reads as TGCAGTGCTAGTTTGGGACAGCAAGAGACCCAGTACTTC. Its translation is CSASLGQQETQYF.

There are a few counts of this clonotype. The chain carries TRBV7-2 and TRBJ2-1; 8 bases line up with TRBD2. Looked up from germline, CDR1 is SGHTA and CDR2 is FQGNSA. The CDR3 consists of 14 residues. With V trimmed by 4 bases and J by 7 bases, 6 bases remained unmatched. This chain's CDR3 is CASSSGLDRNEQFF. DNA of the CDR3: TGTGCCAGCAGCTCGGGACTAGATAGGAATGAGCAGTTCTTC. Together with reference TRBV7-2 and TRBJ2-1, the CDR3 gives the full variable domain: GAGVSQSPSNKVTEKGKDVELRCDPISGHTALYWYRQSLGQGLEFLIYFQGNSAPDKSGLPSDRFSAERTGGSVSTLTIQRTQQEDSAVYLCASSSGLDRNEQFFGPGTRLTVL.

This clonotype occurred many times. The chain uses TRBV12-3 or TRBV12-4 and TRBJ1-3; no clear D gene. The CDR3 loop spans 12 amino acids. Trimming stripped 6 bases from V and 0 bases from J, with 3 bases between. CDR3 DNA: TGTGCCAGCAGCCCCTCTGGAAACACCATATATTTT. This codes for CASSPSGNTIYF.

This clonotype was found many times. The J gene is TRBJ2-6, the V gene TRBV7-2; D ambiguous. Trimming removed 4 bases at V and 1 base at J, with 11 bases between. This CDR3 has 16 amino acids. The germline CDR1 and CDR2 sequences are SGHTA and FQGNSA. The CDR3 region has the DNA TGTGCCAGCAGCTGGGCAGCCCAATCTGGGGCCAACGTCCTGACTTTC. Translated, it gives CASSWAAQSGANVLTF.

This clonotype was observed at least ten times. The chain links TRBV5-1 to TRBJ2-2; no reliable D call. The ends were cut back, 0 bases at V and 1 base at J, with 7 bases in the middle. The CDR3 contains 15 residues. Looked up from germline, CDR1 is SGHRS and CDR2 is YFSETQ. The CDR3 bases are TGCGCCAGCAGCTTGGTTACGAAGAACACCGGGGAGCTGTTTTTT. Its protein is CASSLVTKNTGELFF.

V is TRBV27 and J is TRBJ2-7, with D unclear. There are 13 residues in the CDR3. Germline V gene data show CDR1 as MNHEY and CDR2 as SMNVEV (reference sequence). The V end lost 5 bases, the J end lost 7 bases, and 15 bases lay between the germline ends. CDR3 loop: CASSTTPLREQYF. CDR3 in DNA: TGTGCCAGCAGTACGACTCCCCTAAGGGAGCAGTACTTC.

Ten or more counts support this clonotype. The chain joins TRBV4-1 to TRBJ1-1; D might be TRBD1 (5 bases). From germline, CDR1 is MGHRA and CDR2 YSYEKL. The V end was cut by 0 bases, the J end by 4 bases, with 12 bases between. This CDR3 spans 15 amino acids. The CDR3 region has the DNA TGCGCCAGCAGCCAAGATGGGGGAAGCGGCACTGAAGCTTTCTTT. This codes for CASSQDGGSGTEAFF.

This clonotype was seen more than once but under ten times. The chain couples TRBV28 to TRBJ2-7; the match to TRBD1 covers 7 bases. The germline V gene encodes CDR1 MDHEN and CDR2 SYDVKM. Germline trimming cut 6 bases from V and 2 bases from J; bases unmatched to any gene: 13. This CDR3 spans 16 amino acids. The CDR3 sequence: CASSLNGGQMTYEQYF. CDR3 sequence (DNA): TGTGCCAGCAGCCTAAATGGGGGACAGATGACCTACGAGCAGTACTTC.

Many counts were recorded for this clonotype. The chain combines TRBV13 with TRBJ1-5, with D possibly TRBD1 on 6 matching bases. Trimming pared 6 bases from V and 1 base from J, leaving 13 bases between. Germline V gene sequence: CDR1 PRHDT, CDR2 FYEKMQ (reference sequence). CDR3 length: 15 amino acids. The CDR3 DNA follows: TGTGCCAGCAGTCCGGGTAGGGGGAGCAATCAGCCCCAGCATTTT. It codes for CASSPGRGSNQPQHF.

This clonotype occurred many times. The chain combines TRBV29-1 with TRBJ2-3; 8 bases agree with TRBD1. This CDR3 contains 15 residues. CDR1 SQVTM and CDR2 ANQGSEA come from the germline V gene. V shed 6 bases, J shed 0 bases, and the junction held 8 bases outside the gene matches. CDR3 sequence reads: CSVNGQGASTDTQYF. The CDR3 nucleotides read TGCAGCGTGAACGGACAGGGAGCGAGCACAGATACGCAGTATTTT.